The T cell receptor (beta chain) under discussion was sequenced for a study of Graves' ophthalmopathy and Graves' hyperthyroidism. Amplified TCR beta CDR3 regions were obtained using RNA transcripts as template. First-round RT-PCR with HTBI primers preceded a second-round multiplex PCR. TCRdb reanalysed the multiplex PCR reads using MiXCR and keeps one entry per CDR3 protein. Found here are about 550,000 distinct CDR3 sequences, roughly 39% of them singletons; the top ten hold around 4%. Study-level findings and limits: Researchers report that a 13-signature model separated ophthalmopathy from stable hyperthyroidism, posting less than 90% sensitivity and roughly 83% specificity. Most expanded clonotypes in thyroid above 0.001 frequency also showed up in blood.

Patients in the hyperthyroidism group, adults aged 18 to 65, were newly diagnosed, under 2 months' duration. Worth noting for this clonotype: The target antigen is unknown. The junction departs from germline at one end; a sequencing error may be responsible.

The CDR3 runs to 10 residues. Germline V CDR1 and CDR2: SSHAT, FNYEAQ (reference sequence). Source material: peripheral blood or thyroid tissue (not recorded which). This chain connects TRBV7-7 to TRBJ1-3, with D tentatively TRBD1 (5 bases). The clonotype originates from an adult man with Graves' hyperthyroidism. CDR3 amino acids: CASSPGWGHF. CDR3 DNA: TGTGCTAGCAGCCCGGGGTGGGGACATTTT.